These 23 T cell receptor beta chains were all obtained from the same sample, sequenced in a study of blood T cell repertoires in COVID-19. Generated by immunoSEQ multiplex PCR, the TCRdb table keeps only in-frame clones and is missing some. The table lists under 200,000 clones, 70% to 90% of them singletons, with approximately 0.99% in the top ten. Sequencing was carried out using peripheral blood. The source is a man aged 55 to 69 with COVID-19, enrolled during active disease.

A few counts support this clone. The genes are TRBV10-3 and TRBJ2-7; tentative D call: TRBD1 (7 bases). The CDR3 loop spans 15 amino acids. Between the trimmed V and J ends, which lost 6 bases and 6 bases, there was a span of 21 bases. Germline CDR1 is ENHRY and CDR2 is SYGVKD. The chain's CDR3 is CAIRNTGQVEGEQYF. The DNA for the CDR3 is TGTGCCATCAGGAATACCGGACAGGTGGAGGGCGAGCAGTACTTC.

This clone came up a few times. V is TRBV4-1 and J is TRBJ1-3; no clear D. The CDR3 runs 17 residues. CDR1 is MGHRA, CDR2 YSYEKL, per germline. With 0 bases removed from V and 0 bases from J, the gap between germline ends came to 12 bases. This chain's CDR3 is CASSQDPVGSSGNTIYF. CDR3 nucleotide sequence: TGCGCCAGCAGCCAAGATCCCGTGGGGAGCTCTGGAAACACCATATATTTT.

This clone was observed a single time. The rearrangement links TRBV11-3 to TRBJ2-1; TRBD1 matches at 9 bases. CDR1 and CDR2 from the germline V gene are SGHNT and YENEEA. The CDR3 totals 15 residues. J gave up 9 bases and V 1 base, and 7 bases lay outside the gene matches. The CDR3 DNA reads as TGTGCCAGCAGCTTAGGCGTACAGGGGGCCGGTGAGCAGTTCTTC. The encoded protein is CASSLGVQGAGEQFF.

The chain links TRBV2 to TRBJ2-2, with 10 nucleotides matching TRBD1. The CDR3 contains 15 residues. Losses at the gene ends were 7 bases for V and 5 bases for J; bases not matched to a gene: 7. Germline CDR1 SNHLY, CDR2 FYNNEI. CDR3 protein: CASTPPGQGTGELFF. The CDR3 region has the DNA TGTGCCAGCACGCCTCCGGGACAGGGGACCGGGGAGCTGTTTTTT.

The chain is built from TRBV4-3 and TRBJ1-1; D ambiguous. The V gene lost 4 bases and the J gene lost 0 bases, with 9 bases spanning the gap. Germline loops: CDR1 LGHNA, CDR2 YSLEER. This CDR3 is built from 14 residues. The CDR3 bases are TGCGCCAGCAGCCCACGGTCTATGAACACTGAAGCTTTCTTT. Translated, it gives CASSPRSMNTEAFF.

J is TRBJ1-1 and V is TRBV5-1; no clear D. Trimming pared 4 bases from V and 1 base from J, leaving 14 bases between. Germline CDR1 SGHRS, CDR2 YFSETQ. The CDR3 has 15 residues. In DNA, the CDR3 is TGCGCCAGCAGCCCACCAGGAGGGTCGAACACTGAAGCTTTCTTT. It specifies CASSPPGGSNTEAFF. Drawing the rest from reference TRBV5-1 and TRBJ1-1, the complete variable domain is KAGVTQTPRYLIKTRGQQVTLSCSPISGHRSVSWYQQTPGQGLQFLFEYFSETQRNKGNFPGRFSGRQFSNSRSEMNVSTLELGDSALYLCASSPPGGSNTEAFFGQGTRLTVV.

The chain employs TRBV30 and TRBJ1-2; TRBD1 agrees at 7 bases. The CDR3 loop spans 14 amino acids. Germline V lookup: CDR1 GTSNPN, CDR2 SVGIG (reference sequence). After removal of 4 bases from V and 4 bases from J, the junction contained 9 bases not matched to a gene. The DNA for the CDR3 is TGTGCCTGGACCCACCCGGGACAGCTCTATGGCTACACCTTC. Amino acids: CAWTHPGQLYGYTF.

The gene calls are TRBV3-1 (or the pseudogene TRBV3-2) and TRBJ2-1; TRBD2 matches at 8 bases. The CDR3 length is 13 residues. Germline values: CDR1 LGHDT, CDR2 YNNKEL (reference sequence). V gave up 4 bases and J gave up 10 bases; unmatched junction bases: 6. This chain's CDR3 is CASSRGRGGEQFF. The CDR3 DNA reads TGTGCCAGCAGCCGGGGCCGCGGGGGGGAGCAGTTCTTC.

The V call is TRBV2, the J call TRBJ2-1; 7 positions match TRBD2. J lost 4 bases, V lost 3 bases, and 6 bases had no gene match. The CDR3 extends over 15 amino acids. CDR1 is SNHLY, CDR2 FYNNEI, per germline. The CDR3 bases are TGTGCCAGCAGTGACCTTGCGGGGGATTACAATGAGCAGTTCTTC. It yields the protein CASSDLAGDYNEQFF. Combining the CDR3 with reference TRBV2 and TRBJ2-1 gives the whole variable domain EPEVTQTPSHQVTQMGQEVILRCVPISNHLYFYWYRQILGQKVEFLVSFYNNEISEKSEIFDDQFSVERPDGSNFTLKIRSTKLEDSAMYFCASSDLAGDYNEQFFGPGTRLTVL.

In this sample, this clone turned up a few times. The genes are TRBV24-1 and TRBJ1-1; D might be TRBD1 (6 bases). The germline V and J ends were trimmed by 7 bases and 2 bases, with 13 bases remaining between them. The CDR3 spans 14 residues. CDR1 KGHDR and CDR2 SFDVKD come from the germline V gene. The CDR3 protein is CATRPQGENTEAFF. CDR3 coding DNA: TGTGCCACCAGACCACAGGGTGAAAACACTGAAGCTTTCTTT.

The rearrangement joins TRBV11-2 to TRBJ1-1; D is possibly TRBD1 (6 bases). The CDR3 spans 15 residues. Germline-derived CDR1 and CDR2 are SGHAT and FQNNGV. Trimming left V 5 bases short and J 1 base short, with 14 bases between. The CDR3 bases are TGTGCCAGCAGCCCCCGACAGGAACGGAACACTGAAGCTTTCTTT. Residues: CASSPRQERNTEAFF.

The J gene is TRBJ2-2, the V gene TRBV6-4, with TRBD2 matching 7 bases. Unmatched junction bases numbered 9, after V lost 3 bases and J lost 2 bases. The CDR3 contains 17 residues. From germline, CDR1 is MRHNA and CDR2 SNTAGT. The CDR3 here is CASSEFVGLPNTGELFF. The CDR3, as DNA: TGTGCCAGCAGTGAGTTTGTGGGACTACCTAACACCGGGGAGCTGTTTTTT.

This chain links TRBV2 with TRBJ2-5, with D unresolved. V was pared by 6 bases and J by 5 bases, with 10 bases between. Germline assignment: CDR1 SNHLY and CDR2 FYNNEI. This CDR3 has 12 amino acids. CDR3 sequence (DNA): TGTGCCAGCAGGTGGTTGCGGGAGACCCAGTACTTC. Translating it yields CASRWLRETQYF. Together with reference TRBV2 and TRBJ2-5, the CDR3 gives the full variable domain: EPEVTQTPSHQVTQMGQEVILRCVPISNHLYFYWYRQILGQKVEFLVSFYNNEISEKSEIFDDQFSVERPDGSNFTLKIRSTKLEDSAMYFCASRWLRETQYFGPGTRLLVL.

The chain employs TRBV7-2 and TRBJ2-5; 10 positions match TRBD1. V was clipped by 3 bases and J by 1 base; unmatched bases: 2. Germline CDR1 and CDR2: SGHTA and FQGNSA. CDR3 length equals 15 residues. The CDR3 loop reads CASSFRTGGQETQYF. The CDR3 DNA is TGTGCCAGCAGCTTCAGGACAGGGGGCCAAGAGACCCAGTACTTC.

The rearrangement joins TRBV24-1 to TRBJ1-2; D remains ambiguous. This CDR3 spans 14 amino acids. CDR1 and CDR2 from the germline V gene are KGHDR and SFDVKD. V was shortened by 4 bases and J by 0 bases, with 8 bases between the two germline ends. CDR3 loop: CATSDAPPNYGYTF. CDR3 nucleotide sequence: TGTGCCACCAGTGACGCGCCTCCTAACTATGGCTACACCTTC.

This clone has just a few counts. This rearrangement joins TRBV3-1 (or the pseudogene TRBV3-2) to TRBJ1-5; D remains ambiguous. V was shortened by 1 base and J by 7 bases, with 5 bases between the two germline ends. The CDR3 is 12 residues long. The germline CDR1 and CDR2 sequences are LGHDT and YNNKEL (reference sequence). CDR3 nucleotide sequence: TGTGCCAGCAGCCAAGCACAACAGCCCCAGCATTTT. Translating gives CASSQAQQPQHF.

CDR3: CASSQGLQETQYF. The CDR3 DNA sequence: TGTGCCAGCAGCCAAGGGCTCCAAGAGACCCAGTACTTC. V usage is TRBV3-1 (or the pseudogene TRBV3-2) and J usage is TRBJ2-5; D remains ambiguous. V lost 1 base and J 1 base, leaving 4 bases between the germline ends. This CDR3 is built from 13 residues. Germline values: CDR1 LGHDT, CDR2 YNNKEL (reference sequence).

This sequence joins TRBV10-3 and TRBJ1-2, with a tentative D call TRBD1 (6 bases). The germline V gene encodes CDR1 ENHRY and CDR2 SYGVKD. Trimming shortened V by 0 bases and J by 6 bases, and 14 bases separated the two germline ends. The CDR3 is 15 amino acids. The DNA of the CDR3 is TGTGCCATCAGTGAGTCGGGACATTCGCTCCATGGCTACACCTTC. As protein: CAISESGHSLHGYTF.

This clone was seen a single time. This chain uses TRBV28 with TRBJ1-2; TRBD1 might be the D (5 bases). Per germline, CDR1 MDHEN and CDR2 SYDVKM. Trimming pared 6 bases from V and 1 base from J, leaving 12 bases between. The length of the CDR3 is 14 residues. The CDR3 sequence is CASRVQENNYGYTF. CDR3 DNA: TGTGCCAGCAGGGTACAGGAGAATAACTATGGCTACACCTTC.

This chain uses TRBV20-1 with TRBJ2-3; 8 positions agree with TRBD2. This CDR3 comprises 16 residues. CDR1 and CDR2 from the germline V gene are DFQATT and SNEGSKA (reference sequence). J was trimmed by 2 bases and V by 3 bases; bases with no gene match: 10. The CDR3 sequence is CSASNPGGAHTDTQYF. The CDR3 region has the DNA TGCAGTGCTAGTAACCCGGGAGGGGCCCACACAGATACGCAGTATTTT.

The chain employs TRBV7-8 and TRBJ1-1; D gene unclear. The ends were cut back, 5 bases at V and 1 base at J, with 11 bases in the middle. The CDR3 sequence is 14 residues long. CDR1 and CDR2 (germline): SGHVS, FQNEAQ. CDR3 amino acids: CASSLSEANTEAFF. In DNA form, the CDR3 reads TGTGCCAGCAGCCTCAGCGAGGCGAACACTGAAGCTTTCTTT.

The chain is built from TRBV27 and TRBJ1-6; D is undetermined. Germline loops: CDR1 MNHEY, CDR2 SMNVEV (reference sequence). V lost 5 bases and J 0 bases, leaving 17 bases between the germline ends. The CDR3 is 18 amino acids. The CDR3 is CASSLGAHGSSYNSPLHF. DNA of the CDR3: TGTGCCAGCAGTCTCGGAGCGCATGGGAGCTCCTATAATTCACCCCTCCACTTT.

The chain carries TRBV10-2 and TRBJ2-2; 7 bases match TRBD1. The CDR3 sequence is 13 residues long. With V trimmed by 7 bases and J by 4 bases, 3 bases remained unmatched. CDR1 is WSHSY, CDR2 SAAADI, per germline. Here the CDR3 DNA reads TGCGCCAGCATGACAGGGTTCACCGGGGAGCTGTTTTTT. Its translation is CASMTGFTGELFF.